The 17 T cell receptor beta chains below come from one sample, sequenced in a study of T cells after yellow fever vaccination. TCRdb re-called the 5' RACE reads with MiXCR, one entry per CDR3 protein. This table holds 500,000 to 650,000 distinct CDR3 sequences, less than 20% found once. Sequencing used PBMCs, obtained about 5 days after the first yellow fever vaccination. These receptors were collected from a man aged 18-30 years who received the YFV17D yellow fever vaccine.

The chain employs TRBV7-2 and TRBJ2-1, with 10 bases identical to TRBD2. Germline CDR1 is SGHTA and CDR2 is FQGNSA. V shed 2 bases and J 8 bases; nucleotides not matched to a gene: 3. The CDR3 extends over 14 amino acids. CDR3 DNA: TGTGCCAGCAGCTTAAGCGGGGGGGACTATGAGCAGTTCTTC. This encodes CASSLSGGDYEQFF.

The rearrangement joins TRBV7-6 to TRBJ2-3; possible D gene TRBD2, 6 bases. This CDR3 has 14 residues. V dropped 5 bases and J dropped 2 bases, with 11 bases sitting between them. Germline CDR1 SGHVS, CDR2 FNYEAQ. The CDR3 loop is CASSPGGFTDTQYF. The CDR3 bases are TGTGCCAGCAGCCCCGGGGGTTTCACAGATACGCAGTATTTT.

This clonotype was seen only a few times. The CDR3 is CATTGTSYNEQFF. The CDR3 region has the DNA TGTGCCACAACCGGGACGTCCTACAATGAGCAGTTCTTC. V gene TRBV19 combines with J gene TRBJ2-1, with D perhaps being TRBD1 or TRBD2 (5 bases each). This CDR3 is built from 13 residues. Germline V gene sequence: CDR1 LNHDA, CDR2 SQIVND (reference sequence). V lost 10 bases to trimming and J lost 1 base, with 11 bases between them.

The chain carries TRBV5-4 and TRBJ2-1; 9 bases line up with TRBD2. The CDR3 covers 19 residues. V dropped 2 bases and J dropped 3; count of bases not matched to a gene: 15. Per the germline V gene, CDR1 is SGHNT and CDR2 is YYREEE (reference sequence). CDR3 DNA: TGTGCCAGCAGCTTTAGCAGCGGGGGGCTAGGTTACCTCTACAATGAGCAGTTCTTC. Its protein product is CASSFSSGGLGYLYNEQFF.

This chain uses TRBV10-3 with TRBJ1-1, with D uncertain. Germline CDR1 and CDR2: ENHRY and SYGVKD. Trimming cost V 0 bases and J 11 bases, with 10 bases left between them. This CDR3 is built from 12 residues. This chain's CDR3 is CAISESSTWAFF. CDR3 in DNA: TGTGCCATCAGTGAGTCGTCTACTTGGGCTTTCTTT.

This clonotype was counted only a few times. The chain links TRBV12-5 to TRBJ2-5; D is perhaps TRBD2 (7 bases). This CDR3 is built from 16 residues. The germline CDR1 and CDR2 sequences are LGHNT and FRNRAP. V was clipped by 6 bases and J by 4 bases, with 21 bases between them. The CDR3: CASGLSWSGEGETQYF. DNA of the CDR3: TGTGCTAGTGGCCTCAGTTGGTCAGGGGAGGGAGAGACCCAGTACTTC.

This clonotype was detected a few times. The chain uses TRBV10-3 and TRBJ2-5; 8 positions match TRBD1. CDR1 ENHRY and CDR2 SYGVKD come from the germline V gene. This CDR3 is 15 amino acids long. V shed 3 bases, J shed 3 bases, and the junction held 6 bases outside the gene matches. CDR3: CAISEGTGAEETQYF. DNA for the CDR3: TGTGCCATCAGTGAAGGGACAGGAGCTGAAGAGACCCAGTACTTC.

This chain connects TRBV6-1 to TRBJ2-2; 7 bases match TRBD1. The CDR3 spans 17 residues. V was clipped by 6 bases and J by 6 bases; unmatched bases: 16. The germline gives CDR1 MNHNS, CDR2 SASEGT. The CDR3 nucleotides are TGTGCCAGCAGCCGAACCTTTGACAGGGAAAGACCCGGGGAGCTGTTTTTT. Translated: CASSRTFDRERPGELFF.

A few counts support this clonotype. The chain joins TRBV7-3 to TRBJ2-2; tentatively, D is TRBD1 or TRBD2 (5 bases each). The CDR3 totals 16 residues. Germline V gives CDR1 SGHTA, CDR2 FQGTGA. The V end was cut by 3 bases, the J end by 5 bases, with 16 bases between. As DNA, the CDR3 is TGTGCCAGCAGCTTTACCCCTCGGGGACGGACCGGGGAGCTGTTTTTT. Residues: CASSFTPRGRTGELFF.

The chain uses TRBV9 and TRBJ2-2; D might be TRBD1 (6 bases). This CDR3 comprises 15 residues. V was pared by 0 bases and J by 7 bases, with 13 bases between. From germline, CDR1 is SGDLS and CDR2 YYNGEE. The CDR3 is CASSVAGRGDGELFF. The CDR3 nucleotides are TGTGCCAGCAGCGTAGCGGGCAGGGGTGACGGGGAGCTGTTTTTT.

The CDR3 nucleotides read TGCAGCGTTGTGGGACTGACAGGGGTGCCTTACAATGAGCAGTTCTTC. Protein: CSVVGLTGVPYNEQFF. The chain has TRBV29-1 and TRBJ2-1, with 8 bases fitting TRBD1. CDR1 is SQVTM, CDR2 ANQGSEA, per germline. The ends lost 4 bases at V and 4 bases at J; junction bases unmatched: 12. The CDR3 contains 16 residues.

This clonotype was detected a few times. V usage is TRBV6-1 and J usage is TRBJ1-2, with TRBD1 as a possible D gene (6 bases). The CDR3 runs to 14 residues. Germline CDR1 is MNHNS and CDR2 is SASEGT. V lost 7 bases and J lost 8, with 20 bases in between. Here the CDR3 DNA reads TGTGCCAGCACCTCAGGCAGGGGCTATAGGGGCTACACCTTC. Amino acids: CASTSGRGYRGYTF.

CDR3: CASSSSQGQGATGELFF. Written as DNA, the CDR3 is TGTGCCAGCAGCTCAAGCCAGGGACAGGGGGCCACCGGGGAGCTGTTTTTT. The chain links TRBV11-1 to TRBJ2-2, with 12 bases fitting TRBD1. Per germline, CDR1 SGHAT and CDR2 FQDESV (reference sequence). The J segment lost 4 bases and the V segment lost 4 bases, leaving 7 bases of the junction unmatched. The CDR3 is 17 residues long.

The V and J genes are TRBV6-5 and TRBJ2-1, with 11 nucleotides matching TRBD2. V trimming: 5 bases; J trimming: 8 bases; junction bases outside the gene matches: 14. The CDR3 is 17 amino acids. Per germline, CDR1 MNHEY and CDR2 SVGAGI. Here the CDR3 DNA reads TGTGCCAGCAGTCACACAAATAGCGGGGGGGCCTTACATGAGCAGTTCTTC. This translates into CASSHTNSGGALHEQFF.

This clonotype was observed at least ten times. The gene calls are TRBV6-1 and TRBJ1-2; 12 bases map to TRBD1. V lost 4 bases to trimming and J lost 4 bases; unmatched junction nucleotides: 4. There are 15 residues in the CDR3. Germline CDR1 is MNHNS and CDR2 is SASEGT. CDR3 coding DNA: TGTGCCAGCAGTGCAGGGACAGGGGGCATCTATGGCTACACCTTC. Translation gives CASSAGTGGIYGYTF.

The rearrangement joins TRBV11-2 to TRBJ2-7; 7 bases are a match to TRBD2. CDR3 length: 14 amino acids. V lost 6 bases, J lost 3 bases, and 8 bases stayed unmatched. Germline values: CDR1 SGHAT, CDR2 FQNNGV. The CDR3 is CASRGDYQSYEQYF. For the CDR3, the DNA is TGTGCCAGCAGGGGGGACTACCAGAGCTACGAGCAGTACTTC.

This clonotype was seen more than once but under ten times. The gene calls are TRBV15 and TRBJ1-6; no clear D. V was cut by 0 bases and J by 7 bases, with 13 bases left in between. This CDR3 has 16 residues. The germline CDR1 and CDR2 sequences are LNHNV and YYDKDF (reference sequence). The CDR3 reads CATSRDPAVRNSPLHF. In DNA form, the CDR3 reads TGTGCCACCAGCAGAGATCCGGCAGTAAGGAATTCACCCCTCCACTTT.